Reported below is one T cell receptor beta chain. What it binds is not known. PCR employed 60 Vbeta and 13 Jbeta primers. Only in-frame clones appear in the TCRdb table, and some are missing; sequencing was by immunoSEQ multiplex PCR. The sample yields 150,000 or so clones, 60% to 85% seen once. Healthy people donating bone marrow made up the donors. The record originates from a study of cytomegalovirus exposure and HLA in healthy donors. The CDR3 totals 14 residues. CDR1 and CDR2 from the germline V gene are SQVTM and ANQGSEA. The ends were cut back, 4 bases at V and 0 bases at J, with 12 bases in the middle. Study results and caveats: Highly shared variants forming one cluster were likely a sequencing artifact. Researchers left out some V segments, among them TRBV6-2 and TRBV6-3, as indistinguishable.

The clonotype originates from a man aged 35-49 years in good health and CMV-seropositive. The chain couples TRBV29-1 to TRBJ1-2; TRBD1 is a possible D gene (6 bases). Sequencing was performed on PBMCs. In DNA form, the CDR3 reads TGCAGCGTTGGGGGGGGCAGGCCTAACTATGGCTACACCTTC. Amino acid sequence: CSVGGGRPNYGYTF. Supplemented by reference TRBV29-1 and TRBJ1-2, the full variable domain reads SAVISQKPSRDICQRGTSLTIQCQVDSQVTMMFWYRQQPGQSLTLIATANQGSEATYESGFVIDKFPISRPNLTFSTLTVSNMSPEDSSIYLCSVGGGRPNYGYTFGSGTRLTVV.